The next 13 T cell receptor beta chains were all read from a single sample in a study of T-cell memory formation after mild COVID-19. TCRdb reprocessed the 5' RACE reads via MiXCR and lists one record per CDR3 protein. The sample contains a few hundred thousand distinct CDR3 sequences, roughly 21% of which appear only once. Input material: PBMCs or a T cell subset sorted from them (not recorded which). These receptor sequences come from an adult woman who had mild COVID-19 (a few samples of this study predate the infection). Cell type and time point are not known.

The J gene is TRBJ2-5, the V gene TRBV30; no reliable D call. The CDR3 loop spans 13 amino acids. Germline V gene lookup returns CDR1 GTSNPN and CDR2 SVGIG (reference sequence). Trimming took 2 bases from V and 5 from J, leaving 12 bases between them. DNA of the CDR3: TGTGCCTGGAGTAACAGCCTGGGGGAGACCCAGTACTTC. The encoded protein is CAWSNSLGETQYF.

The rearrangement uses TRBV27 and TRBJ2-7; a weak D match, TRBD2 (5 bases). Per the germline V gene, CDR1 is MNHEY and CDR2 is SMNVEV (reference sequence). V was trimmed by 5 bases and J by 3 bases, leaving 11 bases between them. This CDR3 contains 13 residues. CDR3 residues: CASSLGMFYEQYF. The DNA for the CDR3 is TGTGCCAGCAGTCTCGGGATGTTCTACGAGCAGTACTTC.

The chain combines TRBV3-1 with TRBJ1-1; weak D call: TRBD1 (5 bases). CDR1 and CDR2 (germline): LGHDT, YNNKEL (reference sequence). The V gene lost 2 bases and the J gene lost 2 bases, with 18 bases spanning the gap. The CDR3 is made up of 17 amino acids. CDR3 loop: CASSQMGLGTDNTEAFF. CDR3 sequence (DNA): TGTGCCAGCAGCCAAATGGGATTGGGGACGGATAACACTGAAGCTTTCTTT.

Only a few counts were recorded for this clonotype. The V call is TRBV10-3, the J call TRBJ2-7, with TRBD1 matching over 10 bases. Germline V lookup: CDR1 ENHRY, CDR2 SYGVKD. J gave up 5 bases and V 10 bases, and 8 bases lay outside the gene matches. The CDR3 runs to 13 residues. The CDR3 is CATSGTGVNEQYF. The CDR3 DNA is TGTGCCACCTCCGGGACAGGGGTTAACGAGCAGTACTTC.

This clonotype was found a few times. This sequence joins TRBV7-9 and TRBJ1-5; no clear D gene. Trimming cost V 1 base and J 6 bases, with 16 bases left between them. The CDR3 covers 16 residues. Germline V gives CDR1 SEHNR, CDR2 FQNEAQ (reference sequence). The CDR3 is CASSLEGGQVLQPQHF. CDR3 nucleotide sequence: TGTGCCAGCAGCTTAGAGGGAGGGCAAGTCCTTCAGCCCCAGCATTTT.

This chain connects TRBV12-3 or TRBV12-4 to TRBJ1-2; D call uncertain. CDR3 length: 16 amino acids. V dropped 3 bases and J dropped 0 bases, with 14 bases sitting between them. The CDR3 bases are TGTGCCAGCAGTTTTAGCGTGAGAAAGACTAACTATGGCTACACCTTC. This encodes CASSFSVRKTNYGYTF.

A few counts support this clonotype. This sequence joins TRBV20-1 and TRBJ2-3; TRBD2 matches 9 bases. Germline V gives CDR1 DFQATT, CDR2 SNEGSKA (reference sequence). The length of the CDR3 is 16 residues. V shed 7 bases, J shed 2 bases, and the junction held 13 bases outside the gene matches. CDR3 amino acids: CSVISGSPVSTDTQYF. The DNA for the CDR3 is TGCAGTGTCATTAGCGGGAGTCCCGTATCCACAGATACGCAGTATTTT.

The sample holds a few counts of this clonotype. V gene TRBV12-3 or TRBV12-4 combines with J gene TRBJ2-5; TRBD1 matches 10 bases. The CDR3 sequence is 15 residues long. The V and J ends lost 5 bases and 4 bases, in that order; junction bases with no gene match: 7. The DNA of the CDR3 is TGTGCCAGCAGTGGACGGACAGGGGGGTCAGAGACCCAGTACTTC. Amino acids: CASSGRTGGSETQYF.

The gene calls are TRBV12-3 or TRBV12-4 and TRBJ2-1, with D hard to call. Trimming pared 7 bases from V and 6 bases from J, leaving 19 bases between. CDR3 length: 15 residues. CDR3 bases: TGTGCCAGCACCCTAGAGGCCAGTCTAGGCAATGAGCAGTTCTTC. Amino acid sequence: CASTLEASLGNEQFF.

The gene calls are TRBV7-8 and TRBJ1-2; D possibly corresponds to TRBD1 (5 bases). CDR3 size: 16 residues. The V gene lost 1 base and the J gene lost 5 bases, with 17 bases spanning the gap. In germline, CDR1 is SGHVS, CDR2 FQNEAQ. CDR3 region: CASSLGIVGTGYGYTF. CDR3 in DNA: TGTGCCAGCAGCTTAGGGATCGTTGGGACTGGATATGGCTACACCTTC.

This clonotype appeared a few times. This chain joins TRBV29-1 and TRBJ1-4, with unresolved D. The germline V gene encodes CDR1 SQVTM and CDR2 ANQGSEA. V was cut by 5 bases and J by 5 bases, with 12 bases left in between. The CDR3 has 13 residues. The CDR3 loop is CSVRLPSNEKLFF. The CDR3 DNA reads TGCAGCGTTCGATTGCCCAGCAATGAAAAACTGTTTTTT.

V usage is TRBV2 and J usage is TRBJ2-5; 8 bases are shared with TRBD2. V shed 6 bases and J 5 bases; nucleotides not matched to a gene: 11. Germline lookup yields CDR1 SNHLY and CDR2 FYNNEI. CDR3 length equals 15 residues. The DNA of the CDR3 is TGTGCCAGCAGCCCCCCGAGGCGGGGGGACGAGACCCAGTACTTC. Amino acid sequence: CASSPPRRGDETQYF.

This clonotype occurred a few times. V gene TRBV24-1 combines with J gene TRBJ2-2; weak D call: TRBD1 (6 bases). There are 14 residues in the CDR3. The germline V gene has CDR1 KGHDR and CDR2 SFDVKD. The V end lost 2 bases, the J end lost 6 bases, and 9 bases lay between the germline ends. CDR3 sequence reads: CATSDWTEAGELFF. DNA for the CDR3: TGTGCCACCAGTGATTGGACAGAGGCCGGGGAGCTGTTTTTT.